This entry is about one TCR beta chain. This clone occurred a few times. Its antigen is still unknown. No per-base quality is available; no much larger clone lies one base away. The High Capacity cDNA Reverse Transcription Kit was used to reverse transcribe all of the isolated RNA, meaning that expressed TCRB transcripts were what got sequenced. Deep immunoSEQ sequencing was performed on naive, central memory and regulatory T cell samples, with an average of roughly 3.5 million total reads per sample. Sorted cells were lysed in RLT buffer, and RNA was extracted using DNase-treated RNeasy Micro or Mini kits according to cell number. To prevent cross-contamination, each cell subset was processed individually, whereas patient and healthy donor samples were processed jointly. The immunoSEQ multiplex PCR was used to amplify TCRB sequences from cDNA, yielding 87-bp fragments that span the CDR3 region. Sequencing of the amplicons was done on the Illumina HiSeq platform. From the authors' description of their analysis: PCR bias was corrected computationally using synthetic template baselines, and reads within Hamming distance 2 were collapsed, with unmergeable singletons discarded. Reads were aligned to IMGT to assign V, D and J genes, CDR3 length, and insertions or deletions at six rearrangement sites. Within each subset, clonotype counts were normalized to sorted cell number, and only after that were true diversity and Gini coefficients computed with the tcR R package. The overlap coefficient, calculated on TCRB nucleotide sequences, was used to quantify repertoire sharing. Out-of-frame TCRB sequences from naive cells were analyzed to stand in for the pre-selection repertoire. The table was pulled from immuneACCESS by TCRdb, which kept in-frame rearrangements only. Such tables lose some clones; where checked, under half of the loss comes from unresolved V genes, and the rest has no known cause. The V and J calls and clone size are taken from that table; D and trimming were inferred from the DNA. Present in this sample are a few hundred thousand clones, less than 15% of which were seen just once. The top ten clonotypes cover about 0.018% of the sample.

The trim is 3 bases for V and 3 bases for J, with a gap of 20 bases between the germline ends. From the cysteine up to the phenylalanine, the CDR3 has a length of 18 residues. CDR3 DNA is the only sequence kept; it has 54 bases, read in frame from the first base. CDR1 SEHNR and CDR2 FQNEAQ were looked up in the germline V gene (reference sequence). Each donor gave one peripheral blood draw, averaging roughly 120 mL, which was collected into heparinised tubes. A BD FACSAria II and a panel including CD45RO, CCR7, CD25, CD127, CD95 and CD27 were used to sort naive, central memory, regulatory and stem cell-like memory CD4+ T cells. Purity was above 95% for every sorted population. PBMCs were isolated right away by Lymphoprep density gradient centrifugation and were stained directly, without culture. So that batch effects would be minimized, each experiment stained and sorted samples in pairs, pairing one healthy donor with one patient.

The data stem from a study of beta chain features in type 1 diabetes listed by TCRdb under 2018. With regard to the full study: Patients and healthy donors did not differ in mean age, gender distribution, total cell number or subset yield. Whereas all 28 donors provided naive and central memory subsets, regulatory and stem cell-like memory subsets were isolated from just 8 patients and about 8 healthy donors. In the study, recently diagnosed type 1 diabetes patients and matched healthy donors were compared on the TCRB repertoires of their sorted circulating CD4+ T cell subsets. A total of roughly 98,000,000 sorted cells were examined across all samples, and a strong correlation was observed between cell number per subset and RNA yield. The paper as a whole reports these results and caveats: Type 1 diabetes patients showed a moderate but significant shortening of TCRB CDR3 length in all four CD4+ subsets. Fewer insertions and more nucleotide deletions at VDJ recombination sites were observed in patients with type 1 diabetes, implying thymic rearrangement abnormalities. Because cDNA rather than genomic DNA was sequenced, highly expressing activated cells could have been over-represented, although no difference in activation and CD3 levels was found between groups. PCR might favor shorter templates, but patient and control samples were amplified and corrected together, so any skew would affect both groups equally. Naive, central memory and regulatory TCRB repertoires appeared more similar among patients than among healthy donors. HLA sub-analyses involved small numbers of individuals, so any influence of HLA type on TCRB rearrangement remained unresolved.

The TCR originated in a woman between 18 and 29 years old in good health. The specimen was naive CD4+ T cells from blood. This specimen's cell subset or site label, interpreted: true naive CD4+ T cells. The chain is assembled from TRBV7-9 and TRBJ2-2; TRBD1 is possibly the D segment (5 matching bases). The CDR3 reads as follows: CASSFPTDISGYTGELFF. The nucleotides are TGTGCCAGCAGCTTCCCTACCGACATCTCAGGGTACACCGGGGAGCTGTTTTTT.